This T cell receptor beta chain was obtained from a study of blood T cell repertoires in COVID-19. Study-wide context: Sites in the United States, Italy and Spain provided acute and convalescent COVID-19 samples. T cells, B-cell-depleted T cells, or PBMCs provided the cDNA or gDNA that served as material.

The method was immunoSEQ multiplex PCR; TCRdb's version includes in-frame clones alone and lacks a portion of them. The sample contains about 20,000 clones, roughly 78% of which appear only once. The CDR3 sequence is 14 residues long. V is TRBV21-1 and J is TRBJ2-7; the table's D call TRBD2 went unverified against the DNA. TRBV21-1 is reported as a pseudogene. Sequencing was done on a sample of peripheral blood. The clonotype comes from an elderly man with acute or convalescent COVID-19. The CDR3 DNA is TGTGCCAGCAGCAAAGTTTGCTCCCCGGGGGAGCAGTACGTC. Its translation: CASSKVCSPGEQYV.